This TCR beta chain was recorded in a study of Graves' ophthalmopathy and Graves' hyperthyroidism listed by TCRdb under 2018. With regard to the full study: A patient counted as having stable hyperthyroidism if there was no progression to ophthalmopathy within 18 months of follow-up. The study used TCR beta repertoire signatures to distinguish Graves' ophthalmopathy from Graves' hyperthyroidism and to predict progression to ophthalmopathy. In total, some 140 blood samples were TCR-sequenced: 40 to 45 ophthalmopathy, some 75 hyperthyroidism and some 17 hyperthyroidism-to-ophthalmopathy patients. A discovery set of 100 patients (43 ophthalmopathy, just over 55 stable hyperthyroidism) was enrolled to explore V-J signatures distinguishing ophthalmopathy from hyperthyroidism. An independent validation cohort was composed of around 19 hyperthyroidism patients and about 16 patients who later progressed from hyperthyroidism to ophthalmopathy. T-cell repertoires of thyroid tissue and blood were compared in six hyperthyroidism patients. Following sample collection, hyperthyroidism patients were given methimazole at a starting dose of 30 mg daily, and ophthalmopathy patients were given high-dose intravenous methylprednisolone.

Via the germline V gene (reference sequence), CDR1 is MNHNY and CDR2 SVGAGI. Trimming takes 6 bases off V and 6 bases off J; junction bases not matched to a gene: 5. The CDR3, from cysteine to phenylalanine, totals 14 residues. CDR3 DNA is the only sequence kept; it has 42 bases, read in frame from the first base. In its sample, this clonotype was seen many times. What antigen it recognizes has not been identified. No base qualities exist here, and no much larger clone lies one base off it. Hyperthyroidism patients were newly diagnosed, were aged 18 to 65 years, and had a disease duration under 2 months. Patients with other autoimmune diseases, uncontrolled infections, pregnancy or lactation were excluded. Clinical symptoms, serum thyroxine, TRAb, thyroid ultrasound and orbital computed tomography formed the basis of the diagnosis. Trizol reagent was used to extract the total RNA, and its quality was then checked on an Agilent 2100 Bioanalyzer.

The paper as a whole reports these results and caveats: In validation, the model predicted ophthalmopathy progression with more than 70% sensitivity and roughly 78% specificity; approximately 12 predicted patients were CT-confirmed with GO in a median of about 6.2 months. Among expanded thyroid clonotypes with frequency above 0.001, most also showed up in blood, which suggests that blood repertoires may reflect the thyroid immune response. In cross-validation, the 13-signature model distinguished ophthalmopathy from stable hyperthyroidism with roughly 90% sensitivity and around 81% specificity, and in the test set the corresponding values were about 80% and 75%. Sample size was not statistically predetermined, and group allocation was not concealed from the investigators.

For repertoire sequencing, TCR beta CDR3 regions were amplified from RNA transcripts. The first round of RT-PCR was done with HTBI primers and the Qiagen OneStep RT-PCR kit, and was followed by a second round of multiplex PCR, then size selection and purification. The libraries underwent paired-end sequencing with 100 bp reads on an Illumina HiSeq2000. As for how the authors treated the data: SOAPnuke was used to process the reads, removing any read that contained adapters or uncalled bases, had a mean Phred below 15, or lacked an exact match to the constant primer or identifier. High-quality paired reads were merged with COPE v1.2.5. Each unique nucleotide sequence was treated as a clonotype, and MiTCR v1.1 was used to align the clonotypes to the IMGT TRB V, D and J references. Only V-J combinations with frequency above 0.0001 were analysed, covering approximately 99% of repertoires. For each V-J combination, a TCR clonal expansion and chaos score was defined as the ratio of F50 clonal expansion to chaos observed in the TCRdist matrix. Features were reduced by Welch's t-statistics and random forest to 10 to 15 V-J combinations, which fed a naive Bayes classifier. Thyroid-blood repertoire similarity was quantified with the Morisita-Horn index. The raw public data were reprocessed by TCRdb itself: fastp quality trimming at Q25, MiXCR clonotype calling, in-frame beta chains only. Each CDR3 protein appears once, grouped with its most common genes and DNA. TCRdb's processing, not the authors', yielded these V and J calls. This sample holds a few hundred thousand distinct CDR3 sequences; about 40% were observed only once. 4% to 5% of the sample lies in the top ten.

This sequence was found in an adult man with Graves' hyperthyroidism. The sample was peripheral blood or thyroid tissue (not recorded which). Rearrangement joined TRBV6-6 to TRBJ1-4, and 9 bases in between align with TRBD1. The nucleotide sequence reads TGTGCCAGCAGCACGGGACAGGGTGATGAAAAACTGTTTTTT. Its translation is CASSTGQGDEKLFF.